These T cell receptor beta chains were read from a single sample in a study of cytomegalovirus exposure and HLA in healthy donors. Produced via immunoSEQ multiplex PCR; TCRdb's table is partial and in-frame only. The table has about 240,000 clones, approximately 82% seen once. The sequenced material came from PBMCs. The receptor set was obtained from an older woman in good health and CMV-seropositive. CDR3s include the opening cysteine and the closing phenylalanine or tryptophan. The order of the fields is V gene, J gene, clone size, D gene, CDR3 DNA, CDR3 protein. A D gene is named only where the DNA matches it firmly. The size entry is marked missing in some rows and otherwise reads once, few, many or a size class.

>TRBV9|TRBJ2-5|-|-
TGTGCCAGCAGCGCCAATAGCGTCGCCCAAGAGACCCAGTACTTC
CASSANSVAQETQYF
>TRBV25-1|TRBJ2-6|-|TRBD1
TGTGCCAGCAGTGCCCGGGACAGGTTCTACTCTGGGGCCAACGTCCTGACTTTC
CASSARDRFYSGANVLTF
>TRBV5-1|TRBJ2-5|few|-
TGCGCCAGCAGCTTGAGGAGCGGAGAAGAGACCCAGTACTTC
CASSLRSGEETQYF
>TRBV5-1|TRBJ2-2|once|TRBD2
TGCGCCAGCAGCTTTCTAGCGGGAGTGGGTACCGGGGAGCTGTTTTTT
CASSFLAGVGTGELFF
>TRBV20-1|TRBJ2-4|-|-
TGCAGTTATCTCAGGGAAAACATTCAGTACTTC
CSYLRENIQYF
>TRBV5-4|TRBJ2-2|-|TRBD1
TGTGCCAGCCACACAGGGGTGAGGACCGGGGAGCTGTTTTTT
CASHTGVRTGELFF
>TRBV9|TRBJ2-5|-|-
TGTGCCAGCAGCACCCGGGACTCCCGGGGGGAGACCCAGTACTTC
CASSTRDSRGETQYF
>TRBV7-9|TRBJ2-2|-|-
TGTTCCAGCAGTCCCTCCAGGGTCGGTATAACCGGGGAGCTGTTTTTT
CSSSPSRVGITGELFF
>TRBV11-1|TRBJ2-2|-|-
TGTGCCAGCAGCTTATCCCTAAGCGGTGCCGGGGAGCTGTTTTTT
CASSLSLSGAGELFF
>TRBV18|TRBJ1-1|few|-
TGTGCCAGCTCCCCAGGGGCAGAGAACACTGAAGCTTTCTTT
CASSPGAENTEAFF
>TRBV30|TRBJ2-7|-|TRBD2
TGTGCCTGGAGTGGGGGGAGACTAGCAGCCTACGAGCAGTACTTC
CAWSGGRLAAYEQYF
>TRBV7-9|TRBJ2-2|-|-
TGTGCCAGCATTGTGAGGGGGGAGCTGTTTTTT
CASIVRGELFF
>TRBV18|TRBJ2-1|-|TRBD2
TGTGCCAGCTCATCATCCCCTAGCGGGAGACACAATGAGCAGTTCTTC
CASSSSPSGRHNEQFF
>TRBV21-1|TRBJ2-7|-|-
TGTGCCAGCAGCAAAGTGTTATGCTACGAGCAGTACTTC
CASSKVLCYEQYF
>TRBV5-6|TRBJ1-1|-|-
TGTGCCAGCAGCCGCGACCTCGGAGGGACGGGGGTGAACACTGAAGCTTTCTTT
CASSRDLGGTGVNTEAFF
>TRBV19|TRBJ1-5|-|-
TGTGCCAGTAGTAAGGAGGGGGGGAATCAGCCCCAGCATTTT
CASSKEGGNQPQHF
>TRBV5-6|TRBJ2-5|-|TRBD1
TGTGCCAGCAGTCCGGACAGGGAGCGAGAGACCCAGTACTTC
CASSPDRERETQYF
>TRBV4-2|TRBJ1-1|few|-
TGTGCCAGCAGCTCGCGGGACTTCCAAAAGGTAGCTTTCTTT
CASSSRDFQKVAFF
>TRBV6-4|TRBJ2-3|-|TRBD2
TGTGCCAGCAGTTTAGCGGGAGGGAGCACAGATACGCAGTATTTT
CASSLAGGSTDTQYF
>TRBV19|TRBJ2-2|-|-
TGTGCCAGCTTTACAGTGACCGGGGAGCTGTTTTTT
CASFTVTGELFF
>TRBV7-9|TRBJ2-7|-|TRBD2
TGTGCCAGCAGCAAGACTAGCGAGTACGAGCAGTACTTC
CASSKTSEYEQYF
>TRBV4-1|TRBJ2-7|once|-
TGCGCCAGCAGCCAAGCAAGGGGTATCGGCTACGAGCAGTACTTC
CASSQARGIGYEQYF
>TRBV6-5|TRBJ1-1|-|-
TGTGCCAGCAGTTATAGCGGGAACGGGGTGGACACTGAAGCTTTCTTT
CASSYSGNGVDTEAFF
>TRBV14|TRBJ1-1|-|-
TGTGCCAGCAGCCAAAGGGCAGGGTTGGGAGCTTTCTTT
CASSQRAGLGAFF